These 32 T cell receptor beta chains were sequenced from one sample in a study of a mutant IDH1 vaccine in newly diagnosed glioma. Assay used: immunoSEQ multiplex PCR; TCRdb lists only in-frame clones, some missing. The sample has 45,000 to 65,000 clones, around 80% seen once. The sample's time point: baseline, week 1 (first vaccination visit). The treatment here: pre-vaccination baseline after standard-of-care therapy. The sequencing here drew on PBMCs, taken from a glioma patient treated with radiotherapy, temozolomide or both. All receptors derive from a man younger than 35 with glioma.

In DNA form, the CDR3 reads TGTGCCAGCAGTTATCAAAACAGGGCTGGAAACACCATATATTTT. This codes for CASSYQNRAGNTIYF. The gene calls are TRBV6-5 and TRBJ1-3, with D perhaps matching TRBD1 (6 bases). V gave up 3 bases and J gave up 2 bases, with 11 bases separating them. The CDR3 loop spans 15 amino acids. The germline V gene has CDR1 MNHEY and CDR2 SVGAGI.

The DNA of the CDR3 is TGTGCCAGCAGCCCTAGTGGTAACACAGATACGCAGTATTTT. Residues: CASSPSGNTDTQYF. The V and J genes are TRBV7-8 and TRBJ2-3; D gene uncertain. From germline, CDR1 is SGHVS and CDR2 FQNEAQ. The CDR3 consists of 14 residues. V was shortened by 5 bases and J by 2 bases, with 11 bases between the two germline ends.

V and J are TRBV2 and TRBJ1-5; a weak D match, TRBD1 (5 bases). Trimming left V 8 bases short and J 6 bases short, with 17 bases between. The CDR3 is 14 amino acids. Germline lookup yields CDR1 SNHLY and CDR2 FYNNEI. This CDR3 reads CASSFGGVGQPQHF. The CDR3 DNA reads TGTGCCAGCTCCTTTGGGGGGGTTGGTCAGCCCCAGCATTTT.

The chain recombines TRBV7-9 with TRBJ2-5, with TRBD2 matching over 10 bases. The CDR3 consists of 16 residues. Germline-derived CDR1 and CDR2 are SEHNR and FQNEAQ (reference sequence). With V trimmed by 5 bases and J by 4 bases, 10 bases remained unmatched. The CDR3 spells CASSRGSGGPGETQYF. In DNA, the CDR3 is TGTGCCAGCAGCCGAGGTAGCGGGGGGCCGGGAGAGACCCAGTACTTC.

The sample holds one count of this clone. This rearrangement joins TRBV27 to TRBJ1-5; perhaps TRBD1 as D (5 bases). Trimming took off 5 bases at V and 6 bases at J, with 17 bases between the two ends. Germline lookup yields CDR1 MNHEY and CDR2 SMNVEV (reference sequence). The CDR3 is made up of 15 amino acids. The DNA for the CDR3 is TGTGCCAGCAGTCCCCAGAAGTCAGGGAGTCAGCCCCAGCATTTT. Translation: CASSPQKSGSQPQHF.

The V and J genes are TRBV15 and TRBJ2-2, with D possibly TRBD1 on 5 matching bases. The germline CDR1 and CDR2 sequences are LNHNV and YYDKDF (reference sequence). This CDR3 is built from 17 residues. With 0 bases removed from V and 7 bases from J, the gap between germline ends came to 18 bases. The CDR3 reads CATSRDIDVGAYGELFF. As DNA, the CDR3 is TGTGCCACCAGCAGAGATATTGACGTAGGGGCGTACGGGGAGCTGTTTTTT.

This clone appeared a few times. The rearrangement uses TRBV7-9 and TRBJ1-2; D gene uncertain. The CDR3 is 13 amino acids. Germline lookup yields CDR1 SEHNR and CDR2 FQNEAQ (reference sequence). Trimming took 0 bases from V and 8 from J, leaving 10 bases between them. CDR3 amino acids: CASSLAIGLGYTF. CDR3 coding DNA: TGTGCCAGCAGCTTAGCGATTGGGTTGGGCTACACCTTC.

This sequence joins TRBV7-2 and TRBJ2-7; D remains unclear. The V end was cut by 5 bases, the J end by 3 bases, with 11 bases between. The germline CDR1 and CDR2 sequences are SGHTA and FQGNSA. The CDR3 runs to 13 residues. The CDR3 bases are TGTGCCAGCAGCCCGCTCTGGAGCTACGAGCAGTACTTC. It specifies CASSPLWSYEQYF.

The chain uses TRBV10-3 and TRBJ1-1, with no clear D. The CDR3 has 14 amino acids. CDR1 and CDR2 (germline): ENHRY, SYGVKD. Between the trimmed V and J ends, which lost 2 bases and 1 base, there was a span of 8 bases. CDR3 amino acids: CAISEGRKNTEAFF. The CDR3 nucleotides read TGTGCCATCAGTGAGGGCAGGAAGAACACTGAAGCTTTCTTT.

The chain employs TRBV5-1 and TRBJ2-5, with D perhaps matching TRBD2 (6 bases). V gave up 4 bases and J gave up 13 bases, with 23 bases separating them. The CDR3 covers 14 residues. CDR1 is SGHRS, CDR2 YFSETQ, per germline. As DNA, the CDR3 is TGCGCCAGCAGCCCCGCCTTGGGCGGGAACCCCTCGTACTTC. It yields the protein CASSPALGGNPSYF. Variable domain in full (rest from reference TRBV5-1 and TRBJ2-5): KAGVTQTPRYLIKTRGQQVTLSCSPISGHRSVSWYQQTPGQGLQFLFEYFSETQRNKGNFPGRFSGRQFSNSRSEMNVSTLELGDSALYLCASSPALGGNPSYFGPGTRLLVL.

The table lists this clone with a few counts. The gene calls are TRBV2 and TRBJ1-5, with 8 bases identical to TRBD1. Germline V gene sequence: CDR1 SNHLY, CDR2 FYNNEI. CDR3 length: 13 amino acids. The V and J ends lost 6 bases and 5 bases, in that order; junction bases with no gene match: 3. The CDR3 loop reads CASSGQGDQPQHF. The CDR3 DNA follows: TGTGCCAGCAGCGGACAGGGCGATCAGCCCCAGCATTTT.

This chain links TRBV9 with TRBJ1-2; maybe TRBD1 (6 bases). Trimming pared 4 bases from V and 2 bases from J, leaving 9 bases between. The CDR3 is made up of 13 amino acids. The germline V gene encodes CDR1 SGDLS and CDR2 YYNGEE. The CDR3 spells CASSLGQNYGYTF. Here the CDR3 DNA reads TGTGCCAGCAGCCTAGGACAGAACTATGGCTACACCTTC.

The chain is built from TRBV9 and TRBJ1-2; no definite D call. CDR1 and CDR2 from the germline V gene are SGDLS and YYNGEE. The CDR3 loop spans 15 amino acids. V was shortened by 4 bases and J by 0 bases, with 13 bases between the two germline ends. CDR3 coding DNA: TGTGCCAGCAGCCCCGGAGGAATAGCTAACTATGGCTACACCTTC. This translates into CASSPGGIANYGYTF.

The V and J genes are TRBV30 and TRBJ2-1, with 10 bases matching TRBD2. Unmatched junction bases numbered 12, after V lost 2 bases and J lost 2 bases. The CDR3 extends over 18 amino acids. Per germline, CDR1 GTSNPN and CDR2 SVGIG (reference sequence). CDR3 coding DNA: TGTGCCTGGAGTCCCCCAACTAGCGGGATCCTAACCTACAATGAGCAGTTCTTC. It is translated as CAWSPPTSGILTYNEQFF.

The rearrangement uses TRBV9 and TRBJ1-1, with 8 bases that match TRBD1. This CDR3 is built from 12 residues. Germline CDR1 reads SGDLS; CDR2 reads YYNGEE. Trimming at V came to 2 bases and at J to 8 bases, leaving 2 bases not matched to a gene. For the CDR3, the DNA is TGTGCCAGCAGCGTCGGGACAGGCGAAGCTTTCTTT. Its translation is CASSVGTGEAFF.

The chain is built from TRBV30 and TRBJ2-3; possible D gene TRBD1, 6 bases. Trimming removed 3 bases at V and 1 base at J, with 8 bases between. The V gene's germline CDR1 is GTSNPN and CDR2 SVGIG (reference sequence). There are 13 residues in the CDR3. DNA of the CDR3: TGTGCCTGGAGGGGGGCTGGCACAGATACGCAGTATTTT. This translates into CAWRGAGTDTQYF.

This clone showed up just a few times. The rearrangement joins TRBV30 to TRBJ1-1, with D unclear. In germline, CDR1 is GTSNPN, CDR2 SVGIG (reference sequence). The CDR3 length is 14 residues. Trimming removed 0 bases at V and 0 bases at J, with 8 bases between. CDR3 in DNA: TGTGCCTGGAGTGTTGGCTACATGAACACTGAAGCTTTCTTT. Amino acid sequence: CAWSVGYMNTEAFF.

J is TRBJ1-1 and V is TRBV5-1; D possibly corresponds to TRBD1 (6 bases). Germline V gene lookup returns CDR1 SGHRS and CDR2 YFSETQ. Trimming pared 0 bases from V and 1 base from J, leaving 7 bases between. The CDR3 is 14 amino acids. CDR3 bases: TGCGCCAGCAGCTTGGACAGGGCGAACACTGAAGCTTTCTTT. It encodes CASSLDRANTEAFF. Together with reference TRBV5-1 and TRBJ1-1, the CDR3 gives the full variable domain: KAGVTQTPRYLIKTRGQQVTLSCSPISGHRSVSWYQQTPGQGLQFLFEYFSETQRNKGNFPGRFSGRQFSNSRSEMNVSTLELGDSALYLCASSLDRANTEAFFGQGTRLTVV.

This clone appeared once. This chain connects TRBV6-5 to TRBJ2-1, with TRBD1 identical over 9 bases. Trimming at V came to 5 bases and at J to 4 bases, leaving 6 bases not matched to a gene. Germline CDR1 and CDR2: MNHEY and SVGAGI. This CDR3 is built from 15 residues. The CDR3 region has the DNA TGTGCCAGCAGTGCCGGGACAGGGAATTACAATGAGCAGTTCTTC. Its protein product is CASSAGTGNYNEQFF.

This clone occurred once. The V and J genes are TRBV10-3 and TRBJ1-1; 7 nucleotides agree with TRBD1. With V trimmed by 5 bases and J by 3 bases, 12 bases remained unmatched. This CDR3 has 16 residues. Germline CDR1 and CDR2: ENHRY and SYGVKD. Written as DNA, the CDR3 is TGTGCCATCAGTACAGGGGTGGGTCGAAGCGACACTGAAGCTTTCTTT. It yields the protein CAISTGVGRSDTEAFF.

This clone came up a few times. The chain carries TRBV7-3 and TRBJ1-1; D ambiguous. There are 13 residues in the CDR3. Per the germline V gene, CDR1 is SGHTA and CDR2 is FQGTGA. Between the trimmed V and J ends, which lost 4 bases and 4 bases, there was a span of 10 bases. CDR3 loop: CASSSTFSTEAFF. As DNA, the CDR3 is TGTGCCAGCAGCTCGACCTTCTCCACTGAAGCTTTCTTT.

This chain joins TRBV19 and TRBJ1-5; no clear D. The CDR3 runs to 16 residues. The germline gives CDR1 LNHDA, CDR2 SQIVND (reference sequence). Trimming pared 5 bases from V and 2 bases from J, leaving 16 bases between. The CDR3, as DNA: TGTGCCAGTAGTCCCTCGGTGGTCCGCGGCAATCAGCCCCAGCATTTT. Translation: CASSPSVVRGNQPQHF.

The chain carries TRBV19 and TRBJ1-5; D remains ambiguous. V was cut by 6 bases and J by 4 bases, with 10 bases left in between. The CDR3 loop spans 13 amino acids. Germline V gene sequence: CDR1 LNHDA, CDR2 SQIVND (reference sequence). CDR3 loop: CASRRQSNQPQHF. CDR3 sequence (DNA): TGTGCCAGTAGACGGCAGAGTAATCAGCCCCAGCATTTT.

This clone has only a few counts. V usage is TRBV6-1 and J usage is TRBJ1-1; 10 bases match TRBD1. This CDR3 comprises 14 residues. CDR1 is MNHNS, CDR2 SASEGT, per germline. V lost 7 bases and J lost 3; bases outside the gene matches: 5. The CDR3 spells CASNRQGAYTEAFF. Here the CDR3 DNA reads TGTGCCAGCAACCGACAGGGGGCGTACACTGAAGCTTTCTTT.

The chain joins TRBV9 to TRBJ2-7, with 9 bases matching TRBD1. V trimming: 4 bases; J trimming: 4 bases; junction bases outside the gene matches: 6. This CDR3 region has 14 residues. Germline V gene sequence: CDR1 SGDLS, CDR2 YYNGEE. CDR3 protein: CASSIGTGRYEQYF. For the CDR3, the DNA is TGTGCCAGCAGCATTGGGACAGGGAGATACGAGCAGTACTTC. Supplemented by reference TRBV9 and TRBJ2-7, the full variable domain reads DSGVTQTPKHLITATGQRVTLRCSPRSGDLSVYWYQQSLDQGLQFLIQYYNGEERAKGNILERFSAQQFPDLHSELNLSSLELGDSALYFCASSIGTGRYEQYFGPGTRLTVT.

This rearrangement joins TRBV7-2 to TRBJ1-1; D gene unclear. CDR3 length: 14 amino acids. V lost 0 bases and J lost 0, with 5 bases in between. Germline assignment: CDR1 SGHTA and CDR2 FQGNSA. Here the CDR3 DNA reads TGTGCCAGCAGCTTAGCAGGGATGAACACTGAAGCTTTCTTT. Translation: CASSLAGMNTEAFF.

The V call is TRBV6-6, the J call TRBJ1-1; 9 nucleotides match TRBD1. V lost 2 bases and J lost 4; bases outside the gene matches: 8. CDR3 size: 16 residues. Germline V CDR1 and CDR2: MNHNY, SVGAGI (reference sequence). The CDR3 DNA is TGTGCCAGCAGTTACGGACTGGACAGGGGCAGCACTGAAGCTTTCTTT. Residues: CASSYGLDRGSTEAFF.

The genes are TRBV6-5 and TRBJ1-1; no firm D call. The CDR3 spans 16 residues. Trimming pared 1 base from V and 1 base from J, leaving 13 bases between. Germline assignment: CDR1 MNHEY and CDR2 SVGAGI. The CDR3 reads CASSYWTAGQNTEAFF. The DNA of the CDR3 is TGTGCCAGCAGTTACTGGACTGCCGGGCAGAACACTGAAGCTTTCTTT.

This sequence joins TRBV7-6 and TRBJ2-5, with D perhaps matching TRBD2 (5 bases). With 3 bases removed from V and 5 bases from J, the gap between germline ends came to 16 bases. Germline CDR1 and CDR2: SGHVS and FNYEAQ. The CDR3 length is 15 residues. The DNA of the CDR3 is TGTGCCAGCAGCTTGGCCGGGGATCGGAGGGAGACCCAGTACTTC. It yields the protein CASSLAGDRRETQYF.

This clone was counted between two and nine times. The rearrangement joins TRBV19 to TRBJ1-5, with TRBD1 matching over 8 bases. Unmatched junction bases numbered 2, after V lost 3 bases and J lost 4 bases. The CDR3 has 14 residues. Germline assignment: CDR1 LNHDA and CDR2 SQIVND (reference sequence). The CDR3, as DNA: TGTGCCAGTAGTATCACAGGGGGGAATCAGCCCCAGCATTTT. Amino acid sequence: CASSITGGNQPQHF. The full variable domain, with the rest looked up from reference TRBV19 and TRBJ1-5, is DGGITQSPKYLFRKEGQNVTLSCEQNLNHDAMYWYRQDPGQGLRLIYYSQIVNDFQKGDIAEGYSVSREKKESFPLTVTSAQKNPTAFYLCASSITGGNQPQHFGDGTRLSIL.

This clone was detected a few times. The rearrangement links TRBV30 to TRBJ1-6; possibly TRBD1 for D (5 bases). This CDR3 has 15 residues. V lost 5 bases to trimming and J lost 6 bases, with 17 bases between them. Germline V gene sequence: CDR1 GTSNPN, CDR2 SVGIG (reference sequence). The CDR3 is CAWVIGGVLNSPLHF. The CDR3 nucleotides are TGTGCCTGGGTAATCGGGGGAGTACTTAATTCACCCCTCCACTTT.

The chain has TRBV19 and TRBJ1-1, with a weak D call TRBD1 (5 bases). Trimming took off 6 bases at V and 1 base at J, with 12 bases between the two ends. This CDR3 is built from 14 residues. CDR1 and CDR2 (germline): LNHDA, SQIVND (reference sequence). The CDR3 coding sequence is TGTGCCAGTAGAAAGGGGAGGAGGAACACTGAAGCTTTCTTT. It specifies CASRKGRRNTEAFF.